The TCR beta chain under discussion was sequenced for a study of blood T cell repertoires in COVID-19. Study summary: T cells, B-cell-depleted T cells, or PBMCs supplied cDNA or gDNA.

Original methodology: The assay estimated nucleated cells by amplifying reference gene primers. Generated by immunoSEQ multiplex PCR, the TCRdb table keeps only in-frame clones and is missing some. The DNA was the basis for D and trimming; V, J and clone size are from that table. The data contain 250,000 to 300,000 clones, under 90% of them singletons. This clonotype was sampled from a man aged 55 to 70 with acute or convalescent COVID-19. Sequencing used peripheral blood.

The CDR3 DNA sequence: TGTGCCAGCAGTCCTTACAGGAACAGGGGAGCCGTAGGCTACACCTTC. Amino acid sequence: CASSPYRNRGAVGYTF. The V call is TRBV21-1, the J call TRBJ1-2; the D call of TRBD1 is as the table states it, not checked on the DNA. TRBV21-1 constitutes a pseudogene. The CDR3 is 16 amino acids.